Shown below are 8 T cell receptor beta chains from a single sample sequenced in a study of beta chain features in type 1 diabetes (dated by TCRdb to the late 2010s). Preparation of the library involved the immunoSEQ multiplex PCR assay. The entire isolated RNA was reverse transcribed using the High Capacity cDNA Reverse Transcription Kit, and thus expressed TCRB transcripts were sequenced. TCRdb carries this immuneACCESS record with in-frame sequences only. Its versions omit some clonotypes, under half of them owing to an unresolved V gene in the studies checked, with the rest unexplained. Within this sample are 90,000 to 110,000 clones, with 40% of them counted one time only. 0.065% of the sample goes to the ten largest clones. Source material: stem cell memory CD4+ T cells from blood. According to the study, the label for this sample's cell subset or site signals: stem cell-like memory CD4+ T cells. All receptors derive from a woman aged 18-30 years in good health.

The chain couples TRBV5-1 to TRBJ1-2; 10 nucleotides line up with TRBD1. The CDR3 runs to 14 residues. The junction had 5 bases not matched to a gene; V was cut back by 4 bases and J by 5 bases. Looked up from germline, CDR1 is SGHRS and CDR2 is YFSETQ. The CDR3 sequence: CASSLRDRGYGYTF. CDR3 sequence (DNA): TGCGCCAGCAGCCTAAGGGACAGGGGATATGGCTACACCTTC.

V gene TRBV30 combines with J gene TRBJ2-5; D is undetermined. The CDR3 has 12 amino acids. V was shortened by 4 bases and J by 5 bases, with 11 bases between the two germline ends. Germline V gene sequence: CDR1 GTSNPN, CDR2 SVGIG (reference sequence). The CDR3 sequence is CAWNMNRETQYF. CDR3 bases: TGTGCCTGGAATATGAACCGGGAGACCCAGTACTTC.

This clone has just a few counts. The rearrangement uses TRBV29-1 and TRBJ2-5; 8 bases fit TRBD2. Looked up from germline, CDR1 is SQVTM and CDR2 is ANQGSEA. After removal of 7 bases from V and 5 bases from J, the junction contained 18 bases not matched to a gene. The CDR3 is 16 amino acids. For the CDR3, the DNA is TGCAGCGCCATGGGCCGAGCGGGAGTTTATTGGGAGACCCAGTACTTC. It encodes CSAMGRAGVYWETQYF.

This clone came up a few times. The CDR3 nucleotides read TGTGCCAGCAGCTTAGGTTGGCTAGCGGGAGGCGTCACAGATACGCAGTATTTT. Protein sequence: CASSLGWLAGGVTDTQYF. The chain is built from TRBV7-8 and TRBJ2-3; 11 bases line up with TRBD2. The CDR3 has 18 amino acids. CDR1 is SGHVS and CDR2 is FQNEAQ in the germline V gene. Trimming removed 1 base from V and 2 bases from J; junction bases left unmatched: 8.

CDR3 protein: CASRHRDYEQYF. The CDR3 DNA reads as TGTGCCAGCAGACACAGGGACTACGAGCAGTACTTC. The V gene is TRBV6-6, the J gene TRBJ2-7; a possible D gene is TRBD1 (6 bases). CDR1 is MNHNY, CDR2 SVGAGI, per germline (reference sequence). Between the trimmed V and J ends, which lost 6 bases and 3 bases, there was a span of 9 bases. This CDR3 is 12 amino acids long.

The chain carries TRBV7-9 and TRBJ2-2, with TRBD1 matching 7 bases. Germline-derived CDR1 and CDR2 are SEHNR and FQNEAQ (reference sequence). The CDR3 contains 18 residues. Trimming removed 8 bases from V and 5 bases from J; junction bases left unmatched: 20. The CDR3 sequence: CASLDLWTGLLPTGELFF. The DNA for the CDR3 is TGTGCCAGCCTCGATCTCTGGACAGGCCTCCTTCCGACCGGGGAGCTGTTTTTT.

The V gene is TRBV23-1, the J gene TRBJ1-1, with TRBD1 matching over 11 bases. TRBV23-1 is flagged as an ORF with uncertain function. Trimming cost V 4 bases and J 4 bases; bases outside gene matches: 5. CDR3 length equals 15 residues. The CDR3, as DNA: TGCGCCAGCAGTCCGGGACAGGGGGAGAGCACTGAAGCTTTCTTT. It codes for CASSPGQGESTEAFF.

This rearrangement joins TRBV28 to TRBJ1-5; a weak D match, TRBD1 (6 bases). V gave up 5 bases and J gave up 7 bases, with 12 bases separating them. Germline CDR1 and CDR2: MDHEN and SYDVKM. CDR3 size: 13 residues. The CDR3 here is CASSPPGEQPQHF. In nucleotides, the CDR3 is TGTGCCAGCAGTCCTCCAGGGGAACAGCCCCAGCATTTT.